A single sample gave rise to the 21 T cell receptor beta chains below, sequenced in a study of T cells in women clearing cervical HPV infection. Generated by immunoSEQ multiplex PCR, the TCRdb table keeps only in-frame clones and is missing some. Its listing shows fewer than 25,000 clones. Material: blood buffy coat. The receptor source for this set is a woman between 18 and 75 years old with a cervical HPV16 infection that either progressed to CIN3+ or cleared (not recorded which).

Points on this clone: The missing CDR3 end, 3 residues past where the read stops, is filled in from the germline J gene. V and J are TRBV14 and TRBJ2-7; no clear D gene. Trimming stripped 0 bases from V and 4 bases from J, with 7 bases between. The germline V gene encodes CDR1 SGHDN and CDR2 FVKESK. The CDR3 totals 13 residues. The CDR3 sequence is CASSQDRKYEQYF. Incomplete CDR3 DNA: TGTGCCAGCAGCCAAGACAGGAAATACGAG.

Regarding this clone: The sequence runs out 3 residues before the end of the CDR3; the remainder is reconstructed from the germline J gene. The rearrangement joins TRBV19 to TRBJ2-2, with 7 bases aligning to TRBD1. Per the germline V gene, CDR1 is LNHDA and CDR2 is SQIVND (reference sequence). The CDR3 sequence is 16 residues long. CDR3 region: CASSMHRDRYNSPLFF. CDR3 bases read: TGTGCCAGTAGTATGCACCGGGACAGATATAATTCACCG.

A remark on this clone: The sequence runs out 3 residues before the end of the CDR3; the remainder is reconstructed from the germline J gene. This sequence joins TRBV19 and TRBJ1-1; 9 nucleotides align to TRBD1. The CDR3 has 10 residues. Germline values: CDR1 LNHDA, CDR2 SQIVND (reference sequence). This CDR3 reads CARETGGAFF. The covered CDR3 bases are TGTGCCAGGGAGACAGGGGGA.

About this clone itself: The read comes to an end 3 residues before the CDR3 does, leaving the germline J gene to fill in the end. The chain has TRBV9 and TRBJ2-3, with 12 bases aligning to TRBD2. Germline V CDR1 and CDR2: SGDLS, YYNGEE. The trim removed 4 bases at V and 7 bases at J, leaving 4 bases unmatched. This CDR3 comprises 14 residues. Partial CDR3 DNA: TGTGCCAGCAGCACATGGACTAGCGGGAATACG. This encodes CASSTWTSGNT. The complete CDR3 sequence is CASSTWTSGNTQYF.

Of note for this clone: The CDR3 end is not reached by the read, which stops 3 residues before it; the germline J gene fills it in. This sequence joins TRBV7-6 and TRBJ2-3; 9 nucleotides line up with TRBD2. The germline CDR1 and CDR2 sequences are SGHVS and FNYEAQ. This CDR3 has 14 residues. The CDR3 sequence: CASSLSGRSETQYF. The part of the CDR3 DNA that was read is TGTGCCAGCAGCTTAAGCGGGAGGAGCGAGACG.

Notes on this clone: The CDR3 end is not reached by the read, which stops 3 residues before it; the germline J gene fills it in. The gene calls are TRBV7-9 and TRBJ2-2, with D maybe TRBD1 (5 bases). The CDR3 consists of 14 residues. Germline-derived CDR1 and CDR2 are SEHNR and FQNEAQ (reference sequence). Trimming stripped 6 bases from V and 2 bases from J, with 10 bases between. The CDR3 region is CASRETVNTGELFF. Incomplete CDR3 DNA: TGTGCCAGCAGGGAGACAGTCAACACCGGGGAG.

For this clone: The CDR3 end falls 3 residues outside the read, so it is completed with the germline J gene. This sequence joins TRBV10-3 and TRBJ2-7, with D unresolved. The V gene's germline CDR1 is ENHRY and CDR2 SYGVKD. The germline V and J ends were trimmed by 0 bases and 2 bases, with 8 bases remaining between them. The CDR3 extends over 14 amino acids. This chain's CDR3 is CAISESNGAYEQYF. The covered CDR3 bases are TGTGCCATCAGTGAGTCGAACGGTGCCTACGAG.

Concerning this clone itself: Read data end 3 residues before the CDR3 end; the end is taken from the germline J gene. This chain uses TRBV20-1 with TRBJ1-6; TRBD1 matches at 8 bases. Germline-derived CDR1 and CDR2 are DFQATT and SNEGSKA (reference sequence). The CDR3 loop spans 13 amino acids. After removal of 6 bases from V and 7 bases from J, the junction contained 5 bases not matched to a gene. CDR3 bases read: TGCAGTGCGGGACGGACAGGGAATTCACCC. It is translated as CSAGRTGNSP. The CDR3 in full is CSAGRTGNSPLHF.

As to this clone: The read finishes 3 residues shy of the CDR3 end, and the germline J gene is used to complete it. The chain recombines TRBV19 with TRBJ2-7; 14 bases agree with TRBD2. With 4 bases clipped from V and 2 bases from J, the junction kept 4 bases outside the gene matches. The germline V gene has CDR1 LNHDA and CDR2 SQIVND (reference sequence). The length of the CDR3 is 16 residues. Incomplete CDR3 DNA: TGTGCCAGTAGTACACCGACTAGCGGGAGGGCCTACGAG. Its translation is CASSTPTSGRAYE. In full, the CDR3 reads CASSTPTSGRAYEQYF.

Remarks on this clone: The read ends 3 residues shy of where the CDR3 ends; the end is completed using the germline J gene. J is TRBJ2-7 and V is TRBV7-6; 8 nucleotides line up with TRBD1. V shed 5 bases and J 2 bases; nucleotides not matched to a gene: 8. This CDR3 comprises 15 residues. In germline, CDR1 is SGHVS, CDR2 FNYEAQ. Incomplete CDR3 DNA: TGTGCCAGCAGCCCACGGACAGGGACGGCCTACGAG. This gives the protein CASSPRTGTAYE. The entire CDR3 protein is CASSPRTGTAYEQYF.

As for this clone: The CDR3 extends 3 residues past the end of the read, so its final part is completed from the germline J gene. The chain employs TRBV5-1 and TRBJ2-5; 7 bases agree with TRBD1. Germline V gene lookup returns CDR1 SGHRS and CDR2 YFSETQ. Trimming cost V 5 bases and J 5 bases; bases outside gene matches: 6. This CDR3 spans 13 amino acids. Incomplete CDR3 DNA: TGCGCCAGCAGAAGGACAGGCGGGGAGACC. It encodes CASRRTGGET. The complete CDR3 protein is CASRRTGGETQYF. Filled out from reference TRBV5-1 and TRBJ2-5, the complete variable domain reads KAGVTQTPRYLIKTRGQQVTLSCSPISGHRSVSWYQQTPGQGLQFLFEYFSETQRNKGNFPGRFSGRQFSNSRSEMNVSTLELGDSALYLCASRRTGGETQYFGPGTRLLVL.

Concerning this clone: With the read ending 3 residues before the CDR3 end, the germline J gene is used to fill in that end. The chain recombines TRBV30 with TRBJ1-2; 8 bases are shared with TRBD1. Germline V gene lookup returns CDR1 GTSNPN and CDR2 SVGIG (reference sequence). The CDR3 is made up of 15 amino acids. CDR3 protein: CAWSVRGRRTDTYTF. Partial CDR3 DNA: TGTGCCTGGAGTGTCAGGGGGCGCAGGACAGATACC.

With respect to this clone: The observed sequence ends 3 residues before the CDR3 terminus, with the missing tail filled in from the germline J gene. The chain couples TRBV2 to TRBJ2-1, with TRBD2 matching 8 bases. The ends lost 8 bases at V and 5 bases at J; junction bases unmatched: 14. CDR1 and CDR2 (germline): SNHLY, FYNNEI. There are 16 residues in the CDR3. The covered CDR3 bases are TGTGCCAGCCGAAAACTGAGCGGGGGCGTAAACAATGAG. This translates into CASRKLSGGVNNE. The full CDR3 protein is CASRKLSGGVNNEQFF.

Concerning this clone: The CDR3 end is not reached by the read, which stops 3 residues before it; the germline J gene fills it in. This sequence joins TRBV5-1 and TRBJ2-3; D is undetermined. The V and J ends lost 6 bases and 0 bases respectively, with 8 bases between them. CDR1 and CDR2 from the germline V gene are SGHRS and YFSETQ. The CDR3 spans 13 residues. CDR3 amino acids: CASTQPSTDTQYF. The part of the CDR3 DNA that was read is TGCGCCAGCACACAGCCTAGCACAGATACG.

For this clone: The read finishes 3 residues shy of the CDR3 end, and the germline J gene is used to complete it. The chain has TRBV5-1 and TRBJ1-3; 7 nucleotides agree with TRBD1. Trimming at V came to 3 bases and at J to 4 bases, leaving 4 bases not matched to a gene. The germline gives CDR1 SGHRS, CDR2 YFSETQ. The CDR3 totals 14 residues. CDR3 sequence reads: CASSSQGGGNTIYF. CDR3 DNA (partial): TGCGCCAGCAGCTCTCAGGGGGGAGGAAACACC.

With regard to this clone: The CDR3 is cut off 3 residues early in the read; its end comes from the germline J gene. The J gene is TRBJ1-2, the V gene TRBV30; 10 positions match TRBD1. The CDR3 runs to 13 residues. The germline gives CDR1 GTSNPN, CDR2 SVGIG (reference sequence). The CDR3 DNA, read in part, is TGTGCCTGGAGCCCGACAGGGGGCGGTGAC. Its protein product is CAWSPTGGGD. The entire CDR3 protein reads CAWSPTGGGDYTF.

About this clone: From the germline J gene comes the end of the CDR3, since the read stops 3 residues before it. The chain uses TRBV5-1 and TRBJ2-7, with 7 bases that match TRBD1. The J segment lost 5 bases and the V segment lost 4 bases, leaving 12 bases of the junction unmatched. Germline values: CDR1 SGHRS, CDR2 YFSETQ. The CDR3 extends over 15 amino acids. Incomplete CDR3 DNA: TGCGCCAGCAGCCGCCTCCCAGGGGGTACCGACGAG. It is translated as CASSRLPGGTDE. The full CDR3 reads CASSRLPGGTDEQYF.

According to its frequency, this clone is medium-sized (0.01 to 0.1%). The read terminates 3 residues before the CDR3 end, so the remaining end is supplied by the germline J gene. V and J are TRBV12-5 and TRBJ2-5; D is perhaps TRBD2 (6 bases). Looked up from germline, CDR1 is LGHNT and CDR2 is FRNRAP. V was cut by 4 bases and J by 4 bases, with 7 bases left in between. This CDR3 region has 12 residues. This CDR3 reads CASGSGGETQYF. Incomplete CDR3 DNA: TGTGCTAGTGGTTCCGGGGGAGAGACC.

The CDR3 loop reads CAISSQGVNTEAFF. The CDR3 DNA, read in part, is TGTGCCATCAGCTCACAGGGGGTGAACACTGAA. This rearrangement joins TRBV10-3 to TRBJ1-1; 8 nucleotides match TRBD1. The CDR3 end lies 3 residues beyond the end of the read and is filled in from the germline J gene. J gave up 0 bases and V 6 bases, and 3 bases lay outside the gene matches. CDR3 length: 14 amino acids. CDR1 is ENHRY and CDR2 is SYGVKD in the germline V gene.

Note on this clone: The sequenced fragment ends 3 residues before the CDR3 boundary, so the rest is inferred from the germline J gene. The chain combines TRBV19 with TRBJ1-5; TRBD1 agrees at 9 bases. Germline V gives CDR1 LNHDA, CDR2 SQIVND (reference sequence). After removal of 6 bases from V and 5 bases from J, the junction contained 5 bases not matched to a gene. The CDR3 runs to 14 residues. CDR3 amino acids: CASSEDRGDQPQHF. The sequenced CDR3 bases are TGTGCCAGTAGCGAGGACAGGGGTGATCAGCCC.

About this clone itself: The read finishes 3 residues shy of the CDR3 end, and the germline J gene is used to complete it. The genes are TRBV18 and TRBJ2-4, with D possibly TRBD1 on 6 matching bases. The CDR3 totals 13 residues. Germline V lookup: CDR1 KGHSH, CDR2 LQKENI. Partial CDR3 DNA: TGTGCCAGCTCACCGAGGACAGTAGAAGGT. Residues: CASSPRTVEG. From start to end, the CDR3 is CASSPRTVEGQYF.